The 19 T cell receptor beta chains reported below all come from one sample, sequenced in a study of blood T cell repertoires in COVID-19. Sequenced by immunoSEQ multiplex PCR; TCRdb stores in-frame clones only, minus some. The sample holds approximately 200,000 clones, nearly 90% seen once. Specimen: PBMCs or T cells enriched from blood (not recorded which). These receptor sequences come from a man younger than 45 who had recovered from COVID-19.

The gene calls are TRBV4-3 and TRBJ1-5, with D hard to call. The CDR3 spans 13 residues. Germline V gene sequence: CDR1 LGHNA, CDR2 YSLEER. The ends were cut back, 0 bases at V and 3 bases at J, with 3 bases in the middle. The CDR3 nucleotides read TGCGCCAGCAGCCAAGACATCAATCAGCCCCAGCATTTT. Amino acid sequence: CASSQDINQPQHF.

The chain links TRBV7-2 to TRBJ1-2; TRBD1 is a possible D gene (5 bases). The CDR3 length is 14 residues. Trimming pared 3 bases from V and 4 bases from J, leaving 12 bases between. Germline CDR1 and CDR2: SGHTA and FQGNSA. As DNA, the CDR3 is TGTGCCAGCAGCTTCCTAGGGGATAGCTATGGCTACACCTTC. It is translated as CASSFLGDSYGYTF.

A few counts support this clone. The J gene is TRBJ1-1, the V gene TRBV9; 7 positions agree with TRBD1. CDR3 length: 14 amino acids. Germline V gene lookup returns CDR1 SGDLS and CDR2 YYNGEE. J gave up 10 bases and V 4 bases, and 13 bases lay outside the gene matches. CDR3 residues: CASSPRQGSRGAFF. In nucleotides, the CDR3 is TGTGCCAGCAGCCCCCGACAGGGTTCGCGTGGAGCTTTCTTT.

This chain connects TRBV7-8 to TRBJ1-1, with D maybe TRBD1 (6 bases). Per germline, CDR1 SGHVS and CDR2 FQNEAQ. This CDR3 region has 16 residues. The V end lost 2 bases, the J end lost 5 bases, and 18 bases lay between the germline ends. CDR3 sequence: CASSLFPRQVVTEAFF. The DNA of the CDR3 is TGTGCCAGCAGCTTATTCCCTAGACAGGTAGTAACTGAAGCTTTCTTT.

This clone was recorded only once. This rearrangement joins TRBV10-3 to TRBJ2-1, with D possibly being TRBD2 (5 bases). CDR3 length: 13 amino acids. Trimming pared 0 bases from V and 8 bases from J, leaving 8 bases between. The germline V gene encodes CDR1 ENHRY and CDR2 SYGVKD. The CDR3 protein is CAISESVGDEQFF. DNA for the CDR3: TGTGCCATCAGTGAGTCCGTCGGGGATGAGCAGTTCTTC.

The V call is TRBV30, the J call TRBJ1-5; D perhaps matches TRBD1 (5 bases). From germline, CDR1 is GTSNPN and CDR2 SVGIG (reference sequence). V was trimmed by 3 bases and J by 5 bases, leaving 14 bases between them. This CDR3 spans 14 amino acids. The CDR3 sequence is CAWSGGGKHQPQHF. CDR3 sequence (DNA): TGTGCCTGGAGCGGGGGAGGGAAACATCAGCCCCAGCATTTT. Supplemented by reference TRBV30 and TRBJ1-5, the full variable domain reads SQTIHQWPATLVQPVGSPLSLECTVEGTSNPNLYWYRQAAGRGLQLLFYSVGIGQISSEVPQNLSASRPQDRQFILSSKKLLLSDSGFYLCAWSGGGKHQPQHFGDGTRLSIL.

The chain uses TRBV18 and TRBJ1-5, with D possibly being TRBD1 (5 bases). The CDR3 totals 16 residues. CDR1 and CDR2 from the germline V gene are KGHSH and LQKENI. Trimming stripped 3 bases from V and 5 bases from J, with 17 bases between. The CDR3 DNA follows: TGTGCCAGCTCACCTCAGATGGGCGGAGGGGATCAGCCCCAGCATTTT. Residues: CASSPQMGGGDQPQHF.

CDR3 nucleotide sequence: TGTGCCAGCACCTCACTGCAGGGTCAATTTGGCTACACCTTC. Its translation: CASTSLQGQFGYTF. The J gene is TRBJ1-2, the V gene TRBV2, with D maybe TRBD1 (5 bases). The CDR3 contains 14 residues. Germline CDR1 SNHLY, CDR2 FYNNEI. V lost 7 bases and J lost 7, with 19 bases in between.

The rearrangement joins TRBV6-4 to TRBJ1-5; D is undetermined. The germline gives CDR1 MRHNA, CDR2 SNTAGT. The V gene lost 4 bases and the J gene lost 5 bases, with 9 bases spanning the gap. This CDR3 spans 13 amino acids. CDR3 sequence (DNA): TGTGCCAGCAGTGCCTTGCCGGATCAGCCCCAGCATTTT. Its protein is CASSALPDQPQHF.

J is TRBJ1-2 and V is TRBV30, with a tentative D call TRBD1 (5 bases). The CDR3 has 13 residues. From germline, CDR1 is GTSNPN and CDR2 SVGIG (reference sequence). Trimming left V 3 bases short and J 7 bases short, with 15 bases between. CDR3 bases: TGTGCCTGGAGCCAAAAGGGGCGAGTTGGCTACACCTTC. Protein sequence: CAWSQKGRVGYTF.

The chain couples TRBV20-1 to TRBJ1-4, with D perhaps TRBD1 (6 bases). V lost 3 bases and J lost 8, with 10 bases in between. Germline V gene sequence: CDR1 DFQATT, CDR2 SNEGSKA (reference sequence). The CDR3 spans 12 residues. CDR3 region: CSASDRGEKLFF. CDR3 sequence (DNA): TGCAGTGCTAGTGATAGGGGGGAAAAACTGTTTTTT.

This clone was found once. The chain recombines TRBV15 with TRBJ2-7, with 7 bases that match TRBD1. Germline CDR1 is LNHNV and CDR2 is YYDKDF (reference sequence). The CDR3 totals 15 residues. The V gene end was trimmed by 0 bases and the J gene end by 7 bases; junction bases not matched to a gene: 9. The CDR3: CATSREIGRGQEQYF. In DNA form, the CDR3 reads TGTGCCACCAGCAGAGAAATTGGTAGGGGGCAGGAGCAGTACTTC.

This chain uses TRBV7-3 with TRBJ2-3; 9 nucleotides line up with TRBD2. After removal of 1 base from V and 7 bases from J, the junction contained 12 bases not matched to a gene. In germline, CDR1 is SGHTA, CDR2 FQGTGA. The CDR3 contains 17 residues. CDR3 residues: CASSLSGRGGAQNTQYF. CDR3 nucleotide sequence: TGTGCCAGCAGCTTAAGCGGACGCGGGGGGGCACAAAATACGCAGTATTTT.

The chain is built from TRBV5-4 and TRBJ1-2; 7 bases line up with TRBD1. CDR1 SGHNT and CDR2 YYREEE come from the germline V gene (reference sequence). The CDR3 length is 16 residues. V shed 1 base and J 2 bases; nucleotides not matched to a gene: 8. CDR3 in DNA: TGTGCCAGCAGCTTGCCCGACAGGGCTTTAAACTATGGCTACACCTTC. This gives the protein CASSLPDRALNYGYTF.

The chain employs TRBV27 and TRBJ2-2; TRBD1 matches at 11 bases. The CDR3 spans 16 residues. The J segment lost 7 bases and the V segment lost 3 bases, leaving 7 bases of the junction unmatched. Germline V gene lookup returns CDR1 MNHEY and CDR2 SMNVEV (reference sequence). CDR3 protein: CASSFLRTGGVGELFF. As DNA, the CDR3 is TGTGCCAGCAGTTTTTTACGGACAGGGGGCGTCGGGGAGCTGTTTTTT.

V and J are TRBV7-6 and TRBJ2-7; D is possibly TRBD2 (6 bases). Germline V gene sequence: CDR1 SGHVS, CDR2 FNYEAQ. The V and J ends lost 3 bases and 0 bases respectively, with 9 bases between them. This CDR3 spans 14 amino acids. CDR3 nucleotides: TGTGCCAGCAGCTTGGCGGGGAGCTCCTACGAGCAGTACTTC. Translated: CASSLAGSSYEQYF.

The genes are TRBV2 and TRBJ1-5; D unclear. CDR3 length: 15 amino acids. Germline V lookup: CDR1 SNHLY, CDR2 FYNNEI. The V gene lost 7 bases and the J gene lost 0 bases, with 13 bases spanning the gap. The CDR3 loop is CASKKEQYSNQPQHF. CDR3 sequence (DNA): TGTGCCAGCAAGAAAGAACAGTATAGCAATCAGCCCCAGCATTTT. Based on the CDR3 plus reference TRBV2 and TRBJ1-5, the full variable domain is EPEVTQTPSHQVTQMGQEVILRCVPISNHLYFYWYRQILGQKVEFLVSFYNNEISEKSEIFDDQFSVERPDGSNFTLKIRSTKLEDSAMYFCASKKEQYSNQPQHFGDGTRLSIL.

The chain carries TRBV28 and TRBJ1-4; D gene ambiguous. Trimming shortened V by 4 bases and J by 8 bases, and 11 bases separated the two germline ends. From germline, CDR1 is MDHEN and CDR2 SYDVKM. The CDR3 has 13 residues. The CDR3 DNA reads as TGTGCCAGCAGTTCGGGTCAACGGGAAAAACTGTTTTTT. Translation gives CASSSGQREKLFF.

This chain uses TRBV12-3 or TRBV12-4 with TRBJ2-5; D remains ambiguous. The CDR3 has 10 amino acids. Trimming cost V 5 bases and J 9 bases, with 7 bases left between them. The CDR3 sequence is CASSNGAQYF. The CDR3 DNA follows: TGTGCCAGCAGTAATGGAGCCCAGTACTTC.